The 13 T cell receptor beta chains below were found in one sample sequenced in a study of CD8+ T cells in alopecia areata. RNA extraction and reverse transcription yielded cDNA as sequencing template. Sequencing was performed with immunoSEQ multiplex PCR; in TCRdb, only in-frame clones are kept and a portion is missing. This sample has roughly 32,000 clones, with about three fifths found just once. Source material: NKG2D-high CD8+ T cells sorted from blood. These receptors were taken from a human donor with alopecia areata.

The V gene is TRBV29-1, the J gene TRBJ2-3; the D is unclear. Trimming removed 0 bases from V and 1 base from J, with 20 bases in between. Looked up from germline, CDR1 is SQVTM and CDR2 is ANQGSEA. This CDR3 comprises 18 residues. CDR3 sequence (DNA): TGCAGCGTTGAAGATCTCCGCCCGGGTCTAGGACGCACAGATACGCAGTATTTT. It is translated as CSVEDLRPGLGRTDTQYF.

The gene calls are TRBV7-2 and TRBJ2-7; 11 bases map to TRBD2. With 2 bases clipped from V and 2 bases from J, the junction kept 8 bases outside the gene matches. The V gene's germline CDR1 is SGHTA and CDR2 FQGNSA. The CDR3 is 17 residues long. This CDR3 reads CASSLMGFSGGAYEQYF. The CDR3 DNA reads as TGTGCCAGCAGCTTAATGGGCTTTAGCGGGGGGGCCTACGAGCAGTACTTC.

The chain combines TRBV4-1 with TRBJ1-5; D is unresolved. Trimming took off 1 base at V and 3 bases at J, with 4 bases between the two ends. CDR1 MGHRA and CDR2 YSYEKL come from the germline V gene. This CDR3 has 13 amino acids. The DNA for the CDR3 is TGCGCCAGCAGCCAAGCTAACAATCAGCCCCAGCATTTT. It yields the protein CASSQANNQPQHF.

The sample holds one count of this clone. J is TRBJ2-7 and V is TRBV28; 12 bases are a match to TRBD2. The germline V gene has CDR1 MDHEN and CDR2 SYDVKM. With 6 bases clipped from V and 2 bases from J, the junction kept 2 bases outside the gene matches. The CDR3 has 14 residues. The chain's CDR3 is CASRSSGRAYEQYF. DNA for the CDR3: TGTGCCAGCAGGTCTAGCGGGAGGGCCTACGAGCAGTACTTC.

The rearrangement uses TRBV27 and TRBJ1-6; a possible D gene is TRBD1 (5 bases). This CDR3 spans 15 amino acids. The germline CDR1 and CDR2 sequences are MNHEY and SMNVEV (reference sequence). Trimming removed 0 bases from V and 9 bases from J, with 12 bases in between. Written as DNA, the CDR3 is TGTGCCAGCAGTTTATCAGGGGCTTTGGGTTCACCCCTCCACTTT. This codes for CASSLSGALGSPLHF.

V usage is TRBV29-1 and J usage is TRBJ2-2; D may be TRBD1 (5 bases). This CDR3 has 14 amino acids. V lost 5 bases to trimming and J lost 2 bases, with 12 bases between them. CDR1 SQVTM and CDR2 ANQGSEA come from the germline V gene. In nucleotides, the CDR3 is TGCAGCGTTATGGACACGAGAAACACCGGGGAGCTGTTTTTT. Amino acid sequence: CSVMDTRNTGELFF.

This clone is a singleton in its sample. The CDR3 reads CASSLTGISYEQYF. Written as DNA, the CDR3 is TGTGCCAGCAGCCTCACAGGGATTTCCTACGAGCAGTACTTC. The chain links TRBV7-9 to TRBJ2-7, with D tentatively TRBD1 (6 bases). The CDR3 is 14 amino acids. V lost 5 bases and J 1 base, leaving 12 bases between the germline ends. Germline V gives CDR1 SEHNR, CDR2 FQNEAQ (reference sequence).

This clone came up a few times. The chain has TRBV7-2 and TRBJ2-5, with 9 bases matching TRBD1. V trimming: 6 bases; J trimming: 3 bases; junction bases outside the gene matches: 17. The CDR3 is made up of 18 amino acids. Germline CDR1 is SGHTA and CDR2 is FQGNSA. The CDR3: CASRPMSGQGRAEETQYF. CDR3 nucleotide sequence: TGTGCCAGCAGACCTATGTCGGGACAGGGAAGAGCAGAAGAGACCCAGTACTTC.

CDR3 region: CASSQDQGTGELFF. CDR3 in DNA: TGTGCCAGCAGCCAAGATCAGGGGACCGGGGAGCTGTTTTTT. This chain connects TRBV14 to TRBJ2-2, with D tentatively TRBD1 (6 bases). The CDR3 totals 14 residues. Germline V gene sequence: CDR1 SGHDN, CDR2 FVKESK. V lost 0 bases to trimming and J lost 5 bases, with 7 bases between them.

The chain carries TRBV27 and TRBJ2-5; 10 positions agree with TRBD1. This CDR3 contains 15 residues. Trimming took 4 bases from V and 5 from J; bases not matched to a gene: 7. Germline V gene lookup returns CDR1 MNHEY and CDR2 SMNVEV (reference sequence). The CDR3 spells CASSSYRDRGETQYF. The CDR3 DNA follows: TGTGCCAGCAGTTCCTACCGGGACAGGGGTGAGACCCAGTACTTC.

The chain employs TRBV15 and TRBJ2-5, with a tentative D call TRBD1 (6 bases). CDR1 is LNHNV and CDR2 is YYDKDF in the germline V gene (reference sequence). The CDR3 is 16 residues long. Trimming shortened V by 0 bases and J by 2 bases, and 13 bases separated the two germline ends. CDR3 DNA sequence: TGTGCCACCAGCAGAGATACCACGGGGACACAAGAGACCCAGTACTTC. Its protein product is CATSRDTTGTQETQYF. Variable domain in full (rest from reference TRBV15 and TRBJ2-5): DAMVIQNPRYQVTQFGKPVTLSCSQTLNHNVMYWYQQKSSQAPKLLFHYYDKDFNNEADTPDNFQSRRPNTSFCFLDIRSPGLGDTAMYLCATSRDTTGTQETQYFGPGTRLLVL.

The rearrangement uses TRBV28 and TRBJ2-7, with 10 bases aligning to TRBD1. Germline CDR1 and CDR2: MDHEN and SYDVKM. Losses at the gene ends were 4 bases for V and 4 bases for J; bases not matched to a gene: 4. This CDR3 has 14 amino acids. This chain's CDR3 is CASSSGQGGYEQYF. Here the CDR3 DNA reads TGTGCCAGCAGTTCCGGACAGGGGGGGTACGAGCAGTACTTC.

V is TRBV27 and J is TRBJ2-7, with D possibly matching TRBD2 (6 bases). The CDR3 has 16 amino acids. The germline CDR1 and CDR2 sequences are MNHEY and SMNVEV (reference sequence). V was cut by 5 bases and J by 6 bases, with 23 bases left in between. This chain's CDR3 is CASSPMVVGLLAEQYF. DNA for the CDR3: TGTGCCAGCAGTCCTATGGTAGTTGGACTACTAGCCGAGCAGTACTTC.